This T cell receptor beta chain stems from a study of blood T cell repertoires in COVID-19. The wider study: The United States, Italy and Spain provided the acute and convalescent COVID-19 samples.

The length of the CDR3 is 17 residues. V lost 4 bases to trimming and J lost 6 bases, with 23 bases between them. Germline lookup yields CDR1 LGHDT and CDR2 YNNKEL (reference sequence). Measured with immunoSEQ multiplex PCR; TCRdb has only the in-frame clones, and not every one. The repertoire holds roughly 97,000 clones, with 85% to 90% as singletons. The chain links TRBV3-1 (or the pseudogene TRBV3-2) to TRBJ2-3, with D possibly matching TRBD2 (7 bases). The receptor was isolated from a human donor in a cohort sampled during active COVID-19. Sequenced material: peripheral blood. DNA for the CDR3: TGTGCCAGCAGCCCAACAGACGGACGGGGGGCAGAGGATACGCAGTATTTT. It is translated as CASSPTDGRGAEDTQYF.